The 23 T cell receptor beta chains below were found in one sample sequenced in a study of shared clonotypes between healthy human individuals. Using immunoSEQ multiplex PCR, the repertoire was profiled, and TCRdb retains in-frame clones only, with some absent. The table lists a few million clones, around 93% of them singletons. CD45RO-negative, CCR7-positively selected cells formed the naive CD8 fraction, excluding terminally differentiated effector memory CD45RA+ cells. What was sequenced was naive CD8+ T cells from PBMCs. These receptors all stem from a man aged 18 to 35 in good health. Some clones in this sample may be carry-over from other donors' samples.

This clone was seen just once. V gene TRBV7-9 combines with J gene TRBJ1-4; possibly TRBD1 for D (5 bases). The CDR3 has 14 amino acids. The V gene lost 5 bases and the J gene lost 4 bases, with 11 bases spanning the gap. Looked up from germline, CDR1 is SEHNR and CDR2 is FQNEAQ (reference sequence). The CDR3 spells CASSPDSFNEKLFF. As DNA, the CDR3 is TGTGCCAGCAGCCCAGACAGCTTTAATGAAAAACTGTTTTTT.

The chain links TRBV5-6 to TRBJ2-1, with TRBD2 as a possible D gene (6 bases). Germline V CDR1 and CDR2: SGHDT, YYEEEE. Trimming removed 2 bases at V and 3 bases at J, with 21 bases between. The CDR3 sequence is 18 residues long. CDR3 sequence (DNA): TGTGCCAGCAGCTTCCTCCGGGACTCTCACTCTATCTACAATGAGCAGTTCTTC. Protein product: CASSFLRDSHSIYNEQFF.

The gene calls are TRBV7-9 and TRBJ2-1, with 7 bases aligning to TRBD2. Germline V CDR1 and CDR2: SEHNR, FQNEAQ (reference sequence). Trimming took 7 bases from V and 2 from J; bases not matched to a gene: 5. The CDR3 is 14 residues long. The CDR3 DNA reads TGTGCCAGCACCCCCGCGGGGGCCTACAATGAGCAGTTCTTC. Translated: CASTPAGAYNEQFF.

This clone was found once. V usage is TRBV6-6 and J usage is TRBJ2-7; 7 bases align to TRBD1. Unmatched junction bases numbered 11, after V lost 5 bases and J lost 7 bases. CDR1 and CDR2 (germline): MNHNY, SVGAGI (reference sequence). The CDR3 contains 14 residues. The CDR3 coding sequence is TGTGCCAGCAGTCGGACAGGCGGTCAGGGGGAGCAGTACTTC. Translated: CASSRTGGQGEQYF.

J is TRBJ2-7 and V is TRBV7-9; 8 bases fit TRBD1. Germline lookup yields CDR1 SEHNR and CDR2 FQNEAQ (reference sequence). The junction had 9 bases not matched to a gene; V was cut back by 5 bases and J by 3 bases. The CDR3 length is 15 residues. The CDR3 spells CASSPRTGQNYEQYF. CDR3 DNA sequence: TGTGCCAGCAGCCCCCGGACAGGGCAAAACTACGAGCAGTACTTC.

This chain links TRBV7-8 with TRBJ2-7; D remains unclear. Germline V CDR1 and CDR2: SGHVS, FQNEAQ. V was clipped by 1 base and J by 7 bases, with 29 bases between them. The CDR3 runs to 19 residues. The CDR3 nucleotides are TGTGCCAGCAGCTTAGAAGGGTTTGGCGCGAACCCTACCAGGCGGGAGCAGTACTTC. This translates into CASSLEGFGANPTRREQYF.

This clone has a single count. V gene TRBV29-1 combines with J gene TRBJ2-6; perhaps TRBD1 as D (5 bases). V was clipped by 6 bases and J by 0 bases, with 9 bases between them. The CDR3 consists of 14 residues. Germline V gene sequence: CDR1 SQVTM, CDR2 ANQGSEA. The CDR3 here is CSVAGASGANVLTF. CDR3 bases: TGCAGCGTGGCTGGGGCCTCTGGGGCCAACGTCCTGACTTTC.

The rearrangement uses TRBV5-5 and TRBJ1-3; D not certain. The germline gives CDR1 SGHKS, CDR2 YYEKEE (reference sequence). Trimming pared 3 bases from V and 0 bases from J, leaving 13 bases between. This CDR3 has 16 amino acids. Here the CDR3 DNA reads TGTGCCAGCAGCTACCTCGGCAAGTACTCTGGAAACACCATATATTTT. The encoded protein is CASSYLGKYSGNTIYF.

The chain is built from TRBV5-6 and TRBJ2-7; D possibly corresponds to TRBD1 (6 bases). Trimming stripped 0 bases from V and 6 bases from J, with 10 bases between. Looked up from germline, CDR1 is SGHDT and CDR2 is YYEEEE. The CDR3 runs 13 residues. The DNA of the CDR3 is TGTGCCAGCAGCTTGGCCGTGGGGGCCGAGCAGTACTTC. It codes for CASSLAVGAEQYF.

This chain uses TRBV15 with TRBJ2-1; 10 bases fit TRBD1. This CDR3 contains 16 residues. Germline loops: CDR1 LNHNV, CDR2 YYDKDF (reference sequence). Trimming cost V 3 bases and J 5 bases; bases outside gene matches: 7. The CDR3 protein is CATSRERQGAHNEQFF. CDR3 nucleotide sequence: TGTGCCACCAGCAGGGAAAGACAGGGGGCGCACAATGAGCAGTTCTTC.

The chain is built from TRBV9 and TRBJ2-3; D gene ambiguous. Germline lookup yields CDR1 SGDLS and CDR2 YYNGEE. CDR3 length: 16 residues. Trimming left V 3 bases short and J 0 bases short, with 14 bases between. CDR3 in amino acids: CASSAPRVSSTDTQYF. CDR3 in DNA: TGTGCCAGCAGCGCCCCCAGAGTGTCTAGCACAGATACGCAGTATTTT.

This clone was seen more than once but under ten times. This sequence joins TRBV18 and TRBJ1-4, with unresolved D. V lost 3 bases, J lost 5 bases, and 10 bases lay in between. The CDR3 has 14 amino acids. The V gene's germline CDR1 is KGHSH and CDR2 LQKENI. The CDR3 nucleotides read TGTGCCAGCTCACCTGCGGCGGCAAATGAAAAACTGTTTTTT. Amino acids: CASSPAAANEKLFF. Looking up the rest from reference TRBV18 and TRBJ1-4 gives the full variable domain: NAGVMQNPRHLVRRRGQEARLRCSPMKGHSHVYWYRQLPEEGLKFMVYLQKENIIDESGMPKERFSAEFPKEGPSILRIQQVVRGDSAAYFCASSPAAANEKLFFGSGTQLSVL.

CDR3 DNA: TGTGCCACCAGCAAGACAAGGGGGGTTCGGAACTATGGCTACACCTTC. It specifies CATSKTRGVRNYGYTF. This sequence joins TRBV15 and TRBJ1-2; a possible D gene is TRBD1 (6 bases). The V end was cut by 4 bases, the J end by 2 bases, with 17 bases between. There are 16 residues in the CDR3. The germline V gene encodes CDR1 LNHNV and CDR2 YYDKDF (reference sequence).

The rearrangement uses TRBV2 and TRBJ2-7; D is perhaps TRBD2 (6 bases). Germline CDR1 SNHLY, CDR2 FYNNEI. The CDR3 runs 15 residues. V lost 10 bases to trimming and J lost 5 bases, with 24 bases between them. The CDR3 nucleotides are TGTGCCACTACCCCCGGGACTGGACGTCAGCACGAGCAGTACTTC. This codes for CATTPGTGRQHEQYF.

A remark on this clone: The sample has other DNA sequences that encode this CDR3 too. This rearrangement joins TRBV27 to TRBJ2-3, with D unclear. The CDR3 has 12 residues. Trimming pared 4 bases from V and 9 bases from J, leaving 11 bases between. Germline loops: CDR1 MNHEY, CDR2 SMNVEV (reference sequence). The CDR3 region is CASSSPSLTQYF. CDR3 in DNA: TGTGCCAGCAGTTCACCTTCGCTCACGCAGTATTTT.

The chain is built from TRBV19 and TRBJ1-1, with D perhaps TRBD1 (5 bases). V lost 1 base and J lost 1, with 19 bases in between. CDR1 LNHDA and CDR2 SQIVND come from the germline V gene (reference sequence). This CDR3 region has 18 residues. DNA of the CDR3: TGTGCCAGTAGTATAGTCGGATTGGTAGCGGGGCCGAACACTGAAGCTTTCTTT. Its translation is CASSIVGLVAGPNTEAFF.

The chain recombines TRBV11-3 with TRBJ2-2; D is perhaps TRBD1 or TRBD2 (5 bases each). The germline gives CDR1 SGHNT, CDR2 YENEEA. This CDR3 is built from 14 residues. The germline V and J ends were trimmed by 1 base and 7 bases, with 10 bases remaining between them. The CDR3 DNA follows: TGTGCCAGCAGCTTAGGGGGGAGAGTCGGGGAGCTGTTTTTT. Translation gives CASSLGGRVGELFF.

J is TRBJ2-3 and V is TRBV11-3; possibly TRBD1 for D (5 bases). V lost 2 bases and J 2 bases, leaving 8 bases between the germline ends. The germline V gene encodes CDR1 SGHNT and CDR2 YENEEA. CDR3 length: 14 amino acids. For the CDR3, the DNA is TGTGCCAGCAGCTTAAGGGGCCCCACAGATACGCAGTATTTT. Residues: CASSLRGPTDTQYF.

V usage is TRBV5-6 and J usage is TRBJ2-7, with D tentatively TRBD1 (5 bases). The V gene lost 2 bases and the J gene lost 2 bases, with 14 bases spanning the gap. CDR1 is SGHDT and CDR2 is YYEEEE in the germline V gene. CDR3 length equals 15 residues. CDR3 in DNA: TGTGCCAGCAGCTTTGTCCAGTCAGGGCCCTACGAGCAGTACTTC. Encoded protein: CASSFVQSGPYEQYF.

The chain's CDR3 is CASSLLTGFTGELFF. The CDR3 DNA sequence: TGTGCCAGCAGTCTTCTGACAGGGTTTACCGGGGAGCTGTTTTTT. The rearrangement uses TRBV28 and TRBJ2-2; 7 nucleotides agree with TRBD1. This CDR3 comprises 15 residues. J was trimmed by 5 bases and V by 5 bases; bases with no gene match: 8. CDR1 and CDR2 from the germline V gene are MDHEN and SYDVKM.

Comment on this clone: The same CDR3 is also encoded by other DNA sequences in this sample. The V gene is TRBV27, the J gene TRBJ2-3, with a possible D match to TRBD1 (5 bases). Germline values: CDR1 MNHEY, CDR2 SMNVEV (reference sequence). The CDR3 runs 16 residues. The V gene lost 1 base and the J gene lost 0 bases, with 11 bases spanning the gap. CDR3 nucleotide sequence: TGTGCCAGCAGTTTATTGGGGCCGTCGAGCACAGATACGCAGTATTTT. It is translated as CASSLLGPSSTDTQYF.

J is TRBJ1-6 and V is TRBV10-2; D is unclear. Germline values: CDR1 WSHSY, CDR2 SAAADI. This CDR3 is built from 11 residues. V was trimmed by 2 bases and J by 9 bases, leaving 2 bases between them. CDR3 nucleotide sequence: TGCGCCAGCAGTGAGGGTTCACCCCTCCACTTT. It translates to CASSEGSPLHF.

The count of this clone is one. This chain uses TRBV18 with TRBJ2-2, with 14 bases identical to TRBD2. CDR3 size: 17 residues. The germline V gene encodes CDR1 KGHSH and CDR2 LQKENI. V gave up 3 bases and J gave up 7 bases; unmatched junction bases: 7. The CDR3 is CASSPTPGLAGVGELFF. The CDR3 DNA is TGTGCCAGCTCACCCACACCGGGACTAGCGGGAGTCGGGGAGCTGTTTTTT. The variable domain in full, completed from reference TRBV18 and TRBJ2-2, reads NAGVMQNPRHLVRRRGQEARLRCSPMKGHSHVYWYRQLPEEGLKFMVYLQKENIIDESGMPKERFSAEFPKEGPSILRIQQVVRGDSAAYFCASSPTPGLAGVGELFFGEGSRLTVL.